This T cell receptor beta chain was sequenced during a study of cytomegalovirus exposure and HLA in healthy donors. The study ran its PCR with 60 Vbeta and 13 Jbeta primers. TCRdb's copy holds only in-frame clones and misses some; the assay was immunoSEQ multiplex PCR. Of about 170,000 clones in the sample, around 83% are singletons; the top ten hold less than 2.5%. Trimming took 1 base from V and 7 from J; bases not matched to a gene: 15. Germline V gives CDR1 MGHRA, CDR2 YSYEKL. The CDR3 loop spans 18 amino acids. The chain recombines TRBV4-1 with TRBJ2-1; 8 bases are shared with TRBD2. This receptor was identified in a man aged 18 to 35 in good health and CMV-seropositive. The sequenced material came from PBMCs. This CDR3 is CASSQVGPRGGRSNEQFF. DNA for the CDR3: TGCGCCAGCAGCCAAGTGGGCCCCCGGGGGGGCCGATCGAATGAGCAGTTCTTC.